This T cell receptor (beta chain) was profiled in a study of Ad26.COV2.S vaccination and SARS-CoV-2 variants (dated by TCRdb to the early 2020s). Regarding the complete study: Vaccine-arm donors were drawn from COV1001, a multicentre, randomized, double-blind, placebo-controlled phase I-IIa trial of Ad26.COV2.S in healthy adults. A total of some 30 samples were included in the TCR-sequenced set, comprising around 20 Ad26.COV2.S vaccine recipients, 5 placebo recipients and 8 SARS-CoV-2 convalescent individuals. Trial participants were randomized into five groups of five, in which low-dose or high-dose Ad26.COV2.S was given once or twice, or placebo was given on both occasions. Dosing of Ad26.COV2.S was intramuscular, at either 5x10^10 or 1x10^11 viral particles, delivered as one shot or as two shots spaced 56 days apart. Sequencing of the TCRbeta repertoire served to evaluate the specificity and breadth of SARS-CoV-2-reactive T cell receptors following Ad26.COV2.S vaccination. Throughout the experiments and outcome assessment, investigators stayed blinded to trial group allocation.

Findings and caveats that apply to the study as a whole: Substantial breadth of spike-specific CD8+ and CD4+ T cell responses was reported after vaccination. Vaccine and placebo recipients had similar non-spike TCR breadth, a finding consistent with the vaccine containing only spike. The authors noted that total T cell responses may have been underestimated by the TCR breadth and depth analyses. The study was not powered for comparison of responses between vaccine doses or regimens. Compared with placebo recipients, Ad26.COV2.S recipients showed higher spike-specific TCR breadth (P = 0.0014).

The immunoSEQ Assay was used to sequence TCRbeta CDR3 regions. After extraction, genomic DNA underwent amplification by bias-controlled multiplex PCR, followed by high-throughput sequencing. The authors processed their data as follows. Collapsing and filtering of sequences were performed to quantify the absolute abundance of each unique TCRbeta CDR3 region. T cell fraction was estimated by normalizing TCRbeta template counts to usable DNA, with usable DNA measured through amplification of reference genes found in all nucleated cells. Repertoire TCRs were annotated as SARS-CoV-2-specific by exact matching of V gene, CDR3 amino acid sequence and J gene to a known reactive TCR set. The reference SARS-CoV-2 TCR set came from MIRA and was filtered for enrichment in COVID-19-positive ImmuneCODE repertoires, removing public or cross-reactive TCRs. Using the MIRA antigens, annotated TCRs were further analysed by specific ORF or by position within an ORF. Depth was the summed frequency of annotated unique rearrangements, while breadth was defined as annotated unique rearrangements over total unique productive rearrangements. Two-sided Wilcoxon rank-sum tests were applied when comparing TCR breadth between groups. What TCRdb holds here is the immuneACCESS table cut down to in-frame rearrangements. Part of the clones is not present; checked against another copy, under half of the missing clones reflect an unresolved V gene, and the others are unexplained. Clonal size and the V and J genes are those of that table, whereas D and trimming came from the DNA. Counted in this sample were hundreds of thousands of clones; around 89% of them appeared once. The ten largest account for under 6% of the sample.

Concerning this clone: Its target antigen remains unknown. No base-level quality is on record; no much larger clone is a single base apart.

The treatment or condition label corresponds to: approximately 18 received Ad26.COV2.S at low or high dose, single or two shots; about five received placebo; per-sample allocation not given. For vaccine and placebo recipients, the sequenced repertoires came from samples collected on day 63 after the first injection. Between 29 July and 7 August 2020, Cohort 1b enrolled approximately 26 adults aged 18-55 years at one site in Boston, USA. Ad26.COV2.S was a replication-incompetent adenovirus type 26 vector that expressed a prefusion-stabilized SARS-CoV-2 spike protein derived from the original Wuhan strain. CDR1 and CDR2 were assigned from the germline V gene as SGDLS and YYNGEE. The germline V end is reduced by 0 bases and the J end by 5 bases; junction bases left unmatched: 18. The CDR3 numbers 19 residues from cysteine through phenylalanine. The kept DNA is CDR3 alone, 57 bases in frame from the first base.

This sample comprised peripheral blood, obtained in a trial of Ad26.COV2.S vaccine versus placebo. This sequence originates from a person between 18 and 59 years old who received the Ad26.COV2.S COVID-19 vaccine or a placebo. The chain is encoded by TRBV9 joined to TRBJ1-2; 8 bases in the junction line up with TRBD1. The encoded CDR3 is CASSVEPLISPTGVYGYTF. Read as DNA, the sequence is TGTGCCAGCAGCGTAGAGCCTCTAATCTCCCCGACAGGGGTGTATGGCTACACCTTC. Extended through the reference TRBV9 and TRBJ1-2 proteins, this CDR3 yields the full variable domain: DSGVTQTPKHLITATGQRVTLRCSPRSGDLSVYWYQQSLDQGLQFLIQYYNGEERAKGNILERFSAQQFPDLHSELNLSSLELGDSALYFCASSVEPLISPTGVYGYTFGSGTRLTVV.